This T cell receptor beta chain was identified in a study of T cell changes during pregnancy in multiple sclerosis (dated by TCRdb to the late 2010s). With regard to the full study: In women with multiple sclerosis, the researchers looked at how the T cell repertoire shifted as pregnancy progressed.

The cysteine opens and the phenylalanine closes a CDR3 of 10 amino acids. The CDR3 DNA has 30 bases and is translated from base 1. From the germline V gene, CDR1 is SGDLS and CDR2 is YYNGEE. V and J are truncated by 5 bases and 10 bases respectively, leaving an intervening sequence of 9 bases. This clone appeared a few times. This receptor's antigen is unknown. Per-base quality was not reported, and no clone a single base away is much larger than it. Libraries were prepared through the immunoSEQ multiplex PCR assay. Sourced from immuneACCESS, this table was stored by TCRdb with only in-frame sequences that have V and J called. A share of the clones is absent; for the studies checked, an unresolved V gene accounts for under half, and the remainder has no known explanation. This sample gives 15,000 to 20,000 clones in total; around 90% of them show up just once. Together, the top ten hold over 9.5% of the sample.

Sequenced material: CD8+ T cells from peripheral blood mononuclear cells, taken after pregnancy. The clonotype comes from a female donor in good health, enrolled as a control in a pregnancy study. The V and J genes are TRBV9 and TRBJ1-1; TRBD1 might be the D gene, on 5 matching bases. CDR3 protein: CASSRGGAFF. The DNA sequence is given as TGTGCCAGCAGTCGCGGGGGAGCTTTCTTT.